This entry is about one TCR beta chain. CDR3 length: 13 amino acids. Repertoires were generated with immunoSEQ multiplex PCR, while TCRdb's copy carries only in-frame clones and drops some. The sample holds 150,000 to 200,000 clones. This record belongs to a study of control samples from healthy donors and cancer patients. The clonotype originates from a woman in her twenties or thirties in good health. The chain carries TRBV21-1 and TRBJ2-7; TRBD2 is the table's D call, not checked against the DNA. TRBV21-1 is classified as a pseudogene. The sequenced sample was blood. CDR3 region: CASSGTSGYEQYF. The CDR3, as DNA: TGTGCCAGCAGCGGAACTAGCGGCTACGAGCAGTACTTC.